The clone carrying this TCR beta chain occurred once. Antigen specificity is unknown. These data originate in a study of T cell clonotyping in hematopoietic cell transplantation. Germline V gene sequence: CDR1 MNHEY, CDR2 SVGAGI. V was clipped by 4 bases and J by 6 bases, with 18 bases between them. The CDR3 is 15 residues long. Study observations and caveats: Pathologically expanded recipient clonotypes increased progressively from day 30 to day 180 as diversity fell. Without cell sorting, CD4 versus CD8 contributions remain unresolved. Broader posttransplant TCR repertoire diversity was predicted by graft donor and pretransplant recipient Inverse Simpson Index values.

The method was immunoSEQ multiplex PCR; TCRdb's version includes in-frame clones alone and lacks a portion of them. This sample has about 15,000 clones; 70% to 90% occur once, and the top ten carry 3.5% to 5%. This TCR derives from a woman aged 40 to 55 in good health. Some clones in this sample may be carry-over from other donors' samples. The sequenced sample was peripheral blood mononuclear cells. The chain uses TRBV6-5 and TRBJ1-2, with a possible D match to TRBD1 (5 bases). The CDR3 coding sequence is TGTGCCAGCAGTTCCATCGGGGCCGCCAGGCATGGCTACACCTTC. Translated: CASSSIGAARHGYTF.